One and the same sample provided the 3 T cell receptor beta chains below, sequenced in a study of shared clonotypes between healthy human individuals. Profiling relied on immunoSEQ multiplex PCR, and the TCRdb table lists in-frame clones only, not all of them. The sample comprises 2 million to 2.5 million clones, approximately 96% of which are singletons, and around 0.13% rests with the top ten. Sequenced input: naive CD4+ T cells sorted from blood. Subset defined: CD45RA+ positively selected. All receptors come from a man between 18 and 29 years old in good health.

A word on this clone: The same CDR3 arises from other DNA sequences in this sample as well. CDR3 region: CASSPLGQGNGYTF. CDR3 sequence (DNA): TGTGCCAGCTCACCCCTCGGACAGGGCAATGGCTACACCTTC. The chain employs TRBV18 and TRBJ1-2; 8 bases map to TRBD1. From germline, CDR1 is KGHSH and CDR2 LQKENI. The V segment lost 3 bases and the J segment 6 bases; nucleotides outside the gene matches: 6. This CDR3 comprises 14 residues. Full variable domain (remainder filled in from reference TRBV18 and TRBJ1-2): NAGVMQNPRHLVRRRGQEARLRCSPMKGHSHVYWYRQLPEEGLKFMVYLQKENIIDESGMPKERFSAEFPKEGPSILRIQQVVRGDSAAYFCASSPLGQGNGYTFGSGTRLTVV.

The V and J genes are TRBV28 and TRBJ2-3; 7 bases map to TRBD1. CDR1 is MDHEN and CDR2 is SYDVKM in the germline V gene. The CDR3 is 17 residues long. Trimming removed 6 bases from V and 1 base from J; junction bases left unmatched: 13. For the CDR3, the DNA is TGTGCCAGCAGCCGTTGGAGTACAGGGGCCGGCACAGATACGCAGTATTTT. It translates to CASSRWSTGAGTDTQYF.

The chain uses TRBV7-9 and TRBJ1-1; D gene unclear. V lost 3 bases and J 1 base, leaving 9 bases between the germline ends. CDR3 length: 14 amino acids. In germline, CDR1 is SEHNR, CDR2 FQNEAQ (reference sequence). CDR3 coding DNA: TGTGCCAGCAGCTTTGGACGGACGAACACTGAAGCTTTCTTT. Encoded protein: CASSFGRTNTEAFF.